This TCR beta chain appears in the sequencing data of a study of blood T cell repertoires in COVID-19. Study overall: The United States, Italy and Spain were the sources of the acute and convalescent COVID-19 samples.

In the authors' workflow: Counts of nucleated cells, estimated from reference gene primer amplification, were obtained. Clones were read by immunoSEQ multiplex PCR, and TCRdb kept only the in-frame ones, dropping some. V and J calls plus clone size are reproduced from that table; the DNA served to infer D and trimming. The repertoire holds 250,000 to 300,000 clones, with about 85% as singletons. This CDR3 contains 13 residues. The germline gives CDR1 SGHDN, CDR2 FVKESK. V gave up 5 bases and J gave up 8 bases, with 13 bases separating them. The chain is built from TRBV14 and TRBJ2-1, with D possibly TRBD1 on 5 matching bases. The specimen sequenced was peripheral blood. The sequence came from a young man with active or convalescent COVID-19. The CDR3 sequence: CASSKRHRYEQFF. CDR3 nucleotides: TGTGCCAGCAGCAAGAGACACAGGTATGAGCAGTTCTTC. Full variable domain (missing parts from reference TRBV14 and TRBJ2-1): EAGVTQFPSHSVIEKGQTVTLRCDPISGHDNLYWYRRVMGKEIKFLLHFVKESKQDESGMPNNRFLAERTGGTYSTLKVQPAELEDSGVYFCASSKRHRYEQFFGPGTRLTVL.